This T cell receptor beta chain was profiled in a study of T-cell reconstitution after alpha-beta-depleted transplantation in children. Unique molecular identifiers were incorporated during preparation of the TCRbeta library. TCRdb fed the PCR reads into MiXCR, producing one record per CDR3 protein. Of approximately 93,000 distinct CDR3 sequences listed, 7% to 10% are singletons. In this sample, this clonotype turned up many times. The CDR3 sequence is 15 residues long. V gave up 6 bases and J gave up 5 bases; unmatched junction bases: 9. The material sequenced was PBMCs from the stem cell graft donor, taken from the stem cell graft. The gene calls are TRBV12-3 or TRBV12-4 and TRBJ2-1; 8 bases fit TRBD2. This TCR came from a human donor who donated a stem cell graft to a child with congenital amegakaryocytic thrombocytopenia. The CDR3 DNA is TGTGCCAGCAGATCCTCGGGGGGGCCCCACAATGAGCAGTTCTTC. This encodes CASRSSGGPHNEQFF.